This T cell receptor beta chain was recorded in a study of T cell repertoires in cytomegalovirus infection. The CDR3 is made up of 15 amino acids. The V and J ends lost 3 bases and 0 bases respectively, with 8 bases between them. From germline, CDR1 is LGHNA and CDR2 YSLEER. Study-level results: Totalled public TCR beta family frequency picked out people who carried CMV plus the relevant HLA.

TCRdb analysed the reads with MiXCR anew, one entry per CDR3 protein. The table has some 100,000 distinct CDR3 sequences, 20% to 25% seen once; the top ten hold roughly two fifths. This clonotype was seen more than once but under ten times. Its target is not known. The specimen was CD8+ T cells from PBMCs. This TCR came from a human donor in good health (CMV status not recorded). Some clones in this sample may be carry-over from other donors' samples. The chain combines TRBV4-3 with TRBJ1-4, with unresolved D. CDR3 amino acids: CASSQEQTTNEKLFF. The DNA of the CDR3 is TGCGCCAGCAGCCAGGAACAAACAACTAATGAAAAACTGTTTTTT.